The clone carrying this TCR beta chain was counted a single time. TCRdb's copy holds only in-frame clones and misses some; the assay was immunoSEQ multiplex PCR. The sample carries roughly 340,000 clones, roughly 86% recorded once. This entry is derived from a study of blood T cell repertoires in COVID-19. Study overall: Spain, Italy and the United States supplied samples that represented acute and convalescent COVID-19.

V dropped 4 bases and J dropped 3; count of bases not matched to a gene: 5. CDR3 length equals 16 residues. Germline V gene sequence: CDR1 MNHEY, CDR2 SVGAGI. The receptor was derived from a man aged 35 to 55 in a cohort exposed to, infected with or recovered from COVID-19 (not recorded which). The sequenced material came from PBMCs or T cells enriched from blood (not recorded which). The chain combines TRBV6-5 with TRBJ2-2, with TRBD2 matching over 10 bases. Here the CDR3 reads CASSFRTSGYTGELFF. The CDR3 nucleotides are TGTGCCAGCAGTTTTAGGACTAGCGGCTACACCGGGGAGCTGTTTTTT.